The next 30 T cell receptor beta chains were all read from a single sample in a study of graft-versus-host responses after intestinal transplantation. Method: immunoSEQ multiplex PCR; TCRdb's copy keeps in-frame clones and lacks some. The data hold several thousand clones, with less than 40% observed a single time. Responders labeled with CFSE (approximately 200,000) were plated with approximately 200,000 irradiated, violet-dye-labeled stimulators. Sequenced material: alloreactive CD8+ T cells from a mixed lymphocyte reaction culture, taken before transplantation. Subset reported: CFSE-low proliferating T cells sorted from roughly six-day pre-transplant mixed lymphocyte reaction (GvH or HvG direction). Source of these receptors: a human patient who was an organ donor for intestinal transplantation.

This clone is deemed medium-sized. The chain carries TRBV11-2 and TRBJ1-6; D remains unclear. The CDR3 contains 19 residues. Germline lookup yields CDR1 SGHAT and CDR2 FQNNGV. Deletions cut 1 base from V and 0 bases from J, with 16 bases between. CDR3 residues: CASSLGPYVWGSYNSPLHF. The CDR3 DNA is TGTGCCAGCAGCTTAGGACCATATGTGTGGGGCTCCTATAATTCACCCCTCCACTTT.

The chain has TRBV4-3 and TRBJ2-3; D is perhaps TRBD1 or TRBD2 (5 bases each). The CDR3 covers 19 residues. Trimming pared 2 bases from V and 2 bases from J, leaving 23 bases between. Germline V gene lookup returns CDR1 LGHNA and CDR2 YSLEER. The CDR3 here is CASSQLLGTDAQPTDTQYF. The CDR3 DNA reads as TGCGCCAGCAGCCAACTACTCGGGACCGACGCACAACCCACAGATACGCAGTATTTT.

This clone was picked up a small number of times. The V gene is TRBV2, the J gene TRBJ1-5; 7 bases agree with TRBD1. With V trimmed by 6 bases and J by 0 bases, 8 bases remained unmatched. The CDR3 consists of 16 residues. Germline-derived CDR1 and CDR2 are SNHLY and FYNNEI. CDR3 sequence reads: CASRQDRAYSNQPQHF. In DNA form, the CDR3 reads TGTGCCAGCAGACAAGACAGGGCCTATAGCAATCAGCCCCAGCATTTT.

The chain uses TRBV5-1 and TRBJ1-1; the D gene is possibly TRBD1 (5 bases). The germline V gene encodes CDR1 SGHRS and CDR2 YFSETQ. The CDR3 has 14 amino acids. Trimming cost V 0 bases and J 11 bases, with 17 bases left between them. CDR3 sequence: CASSLVGHTRRAFF. CDR3 sequence (DNA): TGCGCCAGCAGCTTGGTCGGACATACTCGACGGGCTTTCTTT.

The J gene is TRBJ2-2, the V gene TRBV7-6; a weak D match, TRBD1 (5 bases). The germline V and J ends were trimmed by 1 base and 13 bases, with 10 bases remaining between them. The CDR3 runs to 12 residues. Germline V gene lookup returns CDR1 SGHVS and CDR2 FNYEAQ. CDR3 loop: CASSLEGMGLFF. CDR3 coding DNA: TGTGCCAGCAGCTTAGAGGGGATGGGGCTGTTTTTT.

This sequence joins TRBV30 and TRBJ1-2, with D possibly TRBD1 on 5 matching bases. The CDR3 has 12 amino acids. The germline V and J ends were trimmed by 3 bases and 3 bases, with 8 bases remaining between them. The V gene's germline CDR1 is GTSNPN and CDR2 SVGIG (reference sequence). CDR3 nucleotides: TGTGCCTGGAGCATAGGGGACTATGGCTACACCTTC. Protein sequence: CAWSIGDYGYTF.

By frequency in the sample, this clone is medium-sized. The J gene is TRBJ2-7, the V gene TRBV5-6; unclear D gene. The CDR3 has 13 residues. V lost 4 bases, J lost 4 bases, and 12 bases lay in between. Germline V lookup: CDR1 SGHDT, CDR2 YYEEEE. The CDR3 coding sequence is TGTGCCAGCAGCATAGATCCCGGGTACGAGCAGTACTTC. This gives the protein CASSIDPGYEQYF.

The chain is built from TRBV5-5 and TRBJ2-3; 9 positions agree with TRBD2. From germline, CDR1 is SGHKS and CDR2 YYEKEE (reference sequence). CDR3 length equals 17 residues. Losses at the gene ends were 0 bases for V and 2 bases for J; bases not matched to a gene: 7. This CDR3 is CASSLAPSGAATDTQYF. CDR3 nucleotides: TGTGCCAGCAGCTTGGCCCCTAGCGGGGCTGCCACAGATACGCAGTATTTT.

This clone was seen more than once but under ten times. This chain joins TRBV7-3 and TRBJ2-7; D is possibly TRBD1 or TRBD2 (5 bases each). The CDR3 is made up of 15 amino acids. Germline V lookup: CDR1 SGHTA, CDR2 FQGTGA. The V gene lost 2 bases and the J gene lost 0 bases, with 11 bases spanning the gap. CDR3 residues: CASSLESGTSYEQYF. The CDR3 DNA is TGTGCCAGCAGCTTAGAATCGGGGACCTCCTACGAGCAGTACTTC. Full variable domain (missing parts from reference TRBV7-3 and TRBJ2-7): GAGVSQTPSNKVTEKGKYVELRCDPISGHTALYWYRQSLGQGPEFLIYFQGTGAADDSGLPNDRFFAVRPEGSVSTLKIQRTERGDSAVYLCASSLESGTSYEQYFGPGTRLTVT.

By share, this clone counts as medium-sized. The V call is TRBV10-3, the J call TRBJ2-4; a possible D gene is TRBD1 (5 bases). V lost 0 bases and J 9 bases, leaving 24 bases between the germline ends. This CDR3 is 18 amino acids long. Germline-derived CDR1 and CDR2 are ENHRY and SYGVKD. The CDR3 DNA follows: TGTGCCATCAGTGAGTCGATGTCTCAGGGCAAGGCTCTCGGCATTCAGTACTTC. The encoded protein is CAISESMSQGKALGIQYF.

V usage is TRBV29-1 and J usage is TRBJ2-3; perhaps TRBD2 as D (6 bases). The V gene's germline CDR1 is SQVTM and CDR2 ANQGSEA. Trimming pared 4 bases from V and 7 bases from J, leaving 15 bases between. The CDR3 spans 13 residues. In DNA form, the CDR3 reads TGCAGCGTTGTAGGGCGGGGCCACTATACGCAGTATTTT. Translated, it gives CSVVGRGHYTQYF.

The CDR3 sequence is CASSYSWQHNYGYTF. The CDR3 DNA is TGTGCCAGCAGTTACTCGTGGCAGCATAACTATGGCTACACCTTC. The chain couples TRBV6-5 to TRBJ1-2; D gene uncertain. CDR3 length: 15 amino acids. The V and J ends lost 0 bases and 1 base respectively, with 9 bases between them. The V gene's germline CDR1 is MNHEY and CDR2 SVGAGI.

In this sample, this clone turned up a few times. This chain joins TRBV11-2 and TRBJ2-1; TRBD1 is a possible D gene (5 bases). Germline V gene sequence: CDR1 SGHAT, CDR2 FQNNGV. Trimming left V 6 bases short and J 0 bases short, with 15 bases between. This CDR3 region has 16 residues. CDR3 sequence (DNA): TGTGCCAGCAGAAAGGGGTGGGTAGGCTCCTACAATGAGCAGTTCTTC. It yields the protein CASRKGWVGSYNEQFF.

By sample share, this clone is large (0.1 to 1%). The chain uses TRBV10-3 and TRBJ2-7, with D perhaps matching TRBD1 (5 bases). The CDR3 is 15 amino acids. V lost 3 bases and J 3 bases, leaving 15 bases between the germline ends. The germline CDR1 and CDR2 sequences are ENHRY and SYGVKD. In nucleotides, the CDR3 is TGTGCCATCAGTGACCCCGCAGGGAAGGACTACGAGCAGTACTTC. Amino acid sequence: CAISDPAGKDYEQYF.

CDR3 bases: TGTGCCAGCAGCCAAAACAGGGGGCGCGAGCAGTACTTC. Protein product: CASSQNRGREQYF. The chain uses TRBV4-2 and TRBJ2-7; 9 bases match TRBD1. The CDR3 is made up of 13 amino acids. V lost 2 bases and J lost 6; bases outside the gene matches: 2. Germline V gene data show CDR1 as LGHNA and CDR2 as YNFKEQ.

This clone turned up a few times. The J gene is TRBJ1-2, the V gene TRBV6-6; D is unclear. Trimming stripped 2 bases from V and 4 bases from J, with 8 bases between. This CDR3 spans 13 amino acids. The germline V gene encodes CDR1 MNHNY and CDR2 SVGAGI (reference sequence). CDR3: CASSYEAAYGYTF. CDR3 DNA: TGTGCCAGCAGTTACGAGGCAGCCTATGGCTACACCTTC.

This clone was recorded once. The chain couples TRBV4-1 to TRBJ1-2, with D possibly matching TRBD1 (6 bases). The germline V gene encodes CDR1 MGHRA and CDR2 YSYEKL. This CDR3 has 14 amino acids. The ends were cut back, 2 bases at V and 4 bases at J, with 11 bases in the middle. For the CDR3, the DNA is TGCGCCAGCAGCCAATTTCAGGGGCCCTATGGCTACACCTTC. This codes for CASSQFQGPYGYTF.

This clone was counted a few times. V and J are TRBV11-2 and TRBJ1-2; 10 positions agree with TRBD1. The V gene's germline CDR1 is SGHAT and CDR2 FQNNGV. V shed 5 bases, J shed 2 bases, and the junction held 5 bases outside the gene matches. The CDR3 has 15 amino acids. CDR3 protein: CASSQEDRGNYGYTF. CDR3 nucleotides: TGTGCCAGCAGCCAAGAGGACAGGGGGAACTATGGCTACACCTTC.

The J gene is TRBJ2-3, the V gene TRBV7-7, with 8 bases that match TRBD1. Trimming at V came to 5 bases and at J to 3 bases, leaving 7 bases not matched to a gene. CDR1 is SSHAT, CDR2 FNYEAQ, per germline (reference sequence). The CDR3 totals 15 residues. Written as DNA, the CDR3 is TGTGCCAGCAGCCAGCAGGGGGCAAGGACAGATACGCAGTATTTT. Its protein is CASSQQGARTDTQYF.

CDR3 coding DNA: TGTGCCAGCAGCTCTCCCATGGGAAGAAACTACGAGCAGTACTTC. Amino acids: CASSSPMGRNYEQYF. V is TRBV7-2 and J is TRBJ2-7; D gene unclear. The CDR3 is 15 amino acids. Trimming cost V 4 bases and J 3 bases, with 16 bases left between them. Germline V CDR1 and CDR2: SGHTA, FQGNSA.

This clone appeared a single time. No DNA is shown, since the ends of the CDR3 on it are uncertain; the CDR3 is the one TCRdb lists. The J gene is TRBJ2-1, the V gene TRBV21-1; the table gives TRBD1 as D, unverified against the DNA. TRBV21-1 is given as a pseudogene. The CDR3 is 19 residues long, ends included. The CDR3 is CASSKEVAGGTKQYNEQFF.

This clone is categorized as medium-sized (0.01 to 0.1%). The rearrangement joins TRBV29-1 to TRBJ2-7; TRBD1 might be the D (6 bases). Germline values: CDR1 SQVTM, CDR2 ANQGSEA. Trimming took off 5 bases at V and 5 bases at J, with 10 bases between the two ends. This CDR3 is 11 amino acids long. CDR3 sequence reads: CSVLTGNEQYF. CDR3 in DNA: TGCAGCGTTCTAACAGGGAACGAGCAGTACTTC.

The V and J genes are TRBV27 and TRBJ2-1; D gene uncertain. This CDR3 has 15 amino acids. The V gene's germline CDR1 is MNHEY and CDR2 SMNVEV (reference sequence). Trimming cost V 5 bases and J 7 bases, with 18 bases left between them. For the CDR3, the DNA is TGTGCCAGCAGTCCGCCCGGCGCCCTTTGGAATGAGCAGTTCTTC. This encodes CASSPPGALWNEQFF.

The chain employs TRBV7-9 and TRBJ1-6; tentative D call: TRBD1 (6 bases). The CDR3 is made up of 15 amino acids. Trimming removed 3 bases from V and 7 bases from J, with 13 bases in between. Germline CDR1 reads SEHNR; CDR2 reads FQNEAQ (reference sequence). CDR3 protein: CASSFIGQRNSPLHF. CDR3 in DNA: TGTGCCAGCAGCTTTATAGGACAGAGGAATTCACCCCTCCACTTT.

The chain uses TRBV7-8 and TRBJ2-7, with 10 positions matching TRBD2. V lost 1 base, J lost 3 bases, and 3 bases stayed unmatched. CDR1 is SGHVS, CDR2 FQNEAQ, per germline. The CDR3 is 15 residues long. This chain's CDR3 is CASSLVGTSDYEQYF. CDR3 sequence (DNA): TGTGCCAGCAGCTTAGTGGGGACTAGCGACTACGAGCAGTACTTC.

This clone was seen a handful of times. The gene calls are TRBV9 and TRBJ1-1, with no clear D. Trimming pared 4 bases from V and 7 bases from J, leaving 14 bases between. The CDR3 totals 13 residues. The germline V gene encodes CDR1 SGDLS and CDR2 YYNGEE. The CDR3 nucleotides read TGTGCCAGCAGCCTATCGAACCCAGGTGAAGCTTTCTTT. This codes for CASSLSNPGEAFF. Based on the CDR3 plus reference TRBV9 and TRBJ1-1, the full variable domain is DSGVTQTPKHLITATGQRVTLRCSPRSGDLSVYWYQQSLDQGLQFLIQYYNGEERAKGNILERFSAQQFPDLHSELNLSSLELGDSALYFCASSLSNPGEAFFGQGTRLTVV.

There are a few counts of this clone. The chain couples TRBV7-9 to TRBJ2-7; D is uncertain. The germline CDR1 and CDR2 sequences are SEHNR and FQNEAQ (reference sequence). The CDR3 is 14 residues long. V lost 2 bases and J 2 bases, leaving 10 bases between the germline ends. CDR3 residues: CASSLYLPPYEQYF. For the CDR3, the DNA is TGTGCCAGCAGCTTATATCTTCCCCCCTACGAGCAGTACTTC.

The chain has TRBV23-1 and TRBJ1-2, with TRBD1 matching 8 bases. TRBV23-1 is treated as an ORF (open reading frame) with a function not yet certain. This CDR3 is built from 14 residues. Losses at the gene ends were 6 bases for V and 3 bases for J; bases not matched to a gene: 6. In DNA, the CDR3 is TGCGCCAGCAGCCACGGACAGGGAGACTATGGCTACACCTTC. Translating gives CASSHGQGDYGYTF.

This rearrangement joins TRBV5-4 to TRBJ1-2; perhaps TRBD1 as D (6 bases). V lost 0 bases and J lost 7, with 13 bases in between. The CDR3 runs to 14 residues. Germline V gene lookup returns CDR1 SGHNT and CDR2 YYREEE (reference sequence). CDR3 coding DNA: TGTGCCAGCAGCTTGGTATCAGGGGCGGGTGGCTACACCTTC. Translation: CASSLVSGAGGYTF. The whole variable domain, filled in from reference TRBV5-4 and TRBJ1-2, reads ETGVTQSPTHLIKTRGQQVTLRCSSQSGHNTVSWYQQALGQGPQFIFQYYREEENGRGNFPPRFSGLQFPNYSSELNVNALELDDSALYLCASSLVSGAGGYTFGSGTRLTVV.

On this clone: A read error may account for a junction end that differs from germline. CDR3: CASSQQGTRTDMQYF. CDR3 in DNA: TGTGCCAGCAGCCAGCAGGGGACAAGGACAGATATGCAGTATTTT. The chain carries TRBV7-2 and TRBJ2-3; possibly TRBD1 for D (6 bases). The CDR3 is made up of 15 amino acids. Germline CDR1 reads SGHTA; CDR2 reads FQGNSA.